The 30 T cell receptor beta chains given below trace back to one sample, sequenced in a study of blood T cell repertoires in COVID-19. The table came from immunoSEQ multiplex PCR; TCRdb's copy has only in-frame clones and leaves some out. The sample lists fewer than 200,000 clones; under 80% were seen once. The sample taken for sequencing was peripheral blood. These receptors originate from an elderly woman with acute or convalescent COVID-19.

The CDR3 DNA sequence: TGTGCCAGCAGCCAATTACGGGACAGTCTCTACGAGCAGTACTTC. It translates to CASSQLRDSLYEQYF. The J gene is TRBJ2-7, the V gene TRBV4-2; 7 nucleotides match TRBD1. Germline V CDR1 and CDR2: LGHNA, YNFKEQ. After removal of 2 bases from V and 3 bases from J, the junction contained 7 bases not matched to a gene. The CDR3 length is 15 residues.

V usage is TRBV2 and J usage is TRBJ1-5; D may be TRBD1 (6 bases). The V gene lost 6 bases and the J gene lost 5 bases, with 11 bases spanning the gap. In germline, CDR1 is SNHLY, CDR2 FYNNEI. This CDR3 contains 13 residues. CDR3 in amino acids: CASRRGGYQPQHF. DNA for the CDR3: TGTGCCAGCAGACGAGGGGGTTATCAGCCCCAGCATTTT. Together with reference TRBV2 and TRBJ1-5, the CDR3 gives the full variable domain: EPEVTQTPSHQVTQMGQEVILRCVPISNHLYFYWYRQILGQKVEFLVSFYNNEISEKSEIFDDQFSVERPDGSNFTLKIRSTKLEDSAMYFCASRRGGYQPQHFGDGTRLSIL.

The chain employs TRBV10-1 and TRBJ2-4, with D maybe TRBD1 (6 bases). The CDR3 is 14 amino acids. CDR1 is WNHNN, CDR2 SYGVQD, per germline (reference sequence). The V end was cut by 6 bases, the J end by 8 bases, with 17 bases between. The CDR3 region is CASSPQGLTDIQYF. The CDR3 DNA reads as TGCGCCAGCAGCCCACAGGGTCTCACGGACATTCAGTACTTC.

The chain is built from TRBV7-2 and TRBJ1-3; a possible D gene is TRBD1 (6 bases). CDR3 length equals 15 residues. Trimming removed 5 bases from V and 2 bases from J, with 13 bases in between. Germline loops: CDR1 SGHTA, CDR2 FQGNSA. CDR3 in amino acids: CASSPQGPTGNTIYF. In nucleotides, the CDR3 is TGTGCCAGCAGCCCACAGGGACCCACTGGAAACACCATATATTTT.

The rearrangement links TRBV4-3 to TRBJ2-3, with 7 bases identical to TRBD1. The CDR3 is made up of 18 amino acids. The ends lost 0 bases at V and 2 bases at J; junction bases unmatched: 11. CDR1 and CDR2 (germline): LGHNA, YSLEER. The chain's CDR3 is CASSQDPGTVSPTDTQYF. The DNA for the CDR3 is TGCGCCAGCAGCCAAGATCCGGGGACAGTGAGCCCCACAGATACGCAGTATTTT.

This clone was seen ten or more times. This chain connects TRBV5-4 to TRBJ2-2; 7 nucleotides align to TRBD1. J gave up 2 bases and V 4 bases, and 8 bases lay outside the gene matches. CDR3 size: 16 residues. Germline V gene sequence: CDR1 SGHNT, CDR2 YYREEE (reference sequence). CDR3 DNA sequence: TGTGCCAGCAGCACCGACAGGGCGACTAACACCGGGGAGCTGTTTTTT. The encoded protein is CASSTDRATNTGELFF.

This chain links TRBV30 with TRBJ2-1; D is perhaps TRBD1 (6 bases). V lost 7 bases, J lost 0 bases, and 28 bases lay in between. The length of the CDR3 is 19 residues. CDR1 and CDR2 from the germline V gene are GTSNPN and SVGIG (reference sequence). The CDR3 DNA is TGTGCCTTGAACAGGGCTAGCAGCCGGTCCTTGAGCTCCTACAATGAGCAGTTCTTC. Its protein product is CALNRASSRSLSSYNEQFF.

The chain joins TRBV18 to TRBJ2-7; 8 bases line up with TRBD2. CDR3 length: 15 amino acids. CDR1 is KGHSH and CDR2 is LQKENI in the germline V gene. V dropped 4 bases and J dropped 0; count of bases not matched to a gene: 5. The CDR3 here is CASSLLAETSYEQYF. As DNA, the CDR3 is TGTGCCAGCTCACTACTAGCGGAAACCTCCTACGAGCAGTACTTC.

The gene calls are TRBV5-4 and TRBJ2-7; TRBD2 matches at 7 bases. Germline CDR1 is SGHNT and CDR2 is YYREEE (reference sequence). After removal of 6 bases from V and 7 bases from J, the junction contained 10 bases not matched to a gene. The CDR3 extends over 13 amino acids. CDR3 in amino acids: CASKPVGGGEQYF. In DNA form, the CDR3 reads TGTGCCAGCAAACCCGTGGGGGGAGGGGAGCAGTACTTC.

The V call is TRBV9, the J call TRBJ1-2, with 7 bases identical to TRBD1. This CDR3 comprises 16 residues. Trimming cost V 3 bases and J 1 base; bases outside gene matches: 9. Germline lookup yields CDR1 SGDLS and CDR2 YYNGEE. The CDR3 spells CASSDGQAPLNYGYTF. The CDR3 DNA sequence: TGTGCCAGCAGCGACGGACAGGCGCCCCTTAACTATGGCTACACCTTC.

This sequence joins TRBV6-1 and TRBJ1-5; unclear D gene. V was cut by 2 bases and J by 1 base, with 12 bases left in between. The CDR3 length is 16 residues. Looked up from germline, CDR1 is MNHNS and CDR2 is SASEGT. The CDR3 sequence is CASSELFGTSNQPQHF. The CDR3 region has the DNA TGTGCCAGCAGTGAACTGTTCGGTACGAGCAATCAGCCCCAGCATTTT.

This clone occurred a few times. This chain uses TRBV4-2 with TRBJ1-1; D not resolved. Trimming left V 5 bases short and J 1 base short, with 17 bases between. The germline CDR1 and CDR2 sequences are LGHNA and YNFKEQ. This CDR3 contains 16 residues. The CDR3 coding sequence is TGTGCCAGCAGCAAACGCTATAGTGAGTCGAACACTGAAGCTTTCTTT. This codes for CASSKRYSESNTEAFF.

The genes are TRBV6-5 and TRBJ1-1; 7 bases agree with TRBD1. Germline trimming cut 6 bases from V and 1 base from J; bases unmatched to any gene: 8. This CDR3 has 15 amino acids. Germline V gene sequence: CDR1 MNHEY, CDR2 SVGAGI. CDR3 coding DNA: TGTGCCAGCAGAGAGGACAGGAGGGAGAACACTGAAGCTTTCTTT. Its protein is CASREDRRENTEAFF.

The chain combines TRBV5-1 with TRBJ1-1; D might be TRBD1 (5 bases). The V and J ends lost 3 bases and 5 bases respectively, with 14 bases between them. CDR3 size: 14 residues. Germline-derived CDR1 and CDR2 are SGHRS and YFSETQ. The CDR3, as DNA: TGCGCCAGCAGCTCGGATTTCCAGGGAACTGAAGCTTTCTTT. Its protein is CASSSDFQGTEAFF.

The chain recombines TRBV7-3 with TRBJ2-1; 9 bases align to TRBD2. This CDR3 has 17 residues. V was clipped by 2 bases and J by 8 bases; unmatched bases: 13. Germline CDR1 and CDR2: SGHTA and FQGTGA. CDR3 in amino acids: CASSLAPSGGGEDEQFF. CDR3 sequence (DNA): TGTGCCAGCAGCTTAGCCCCATCAGGCGGGGGGGAGGATGAGCAGTTCTTC.

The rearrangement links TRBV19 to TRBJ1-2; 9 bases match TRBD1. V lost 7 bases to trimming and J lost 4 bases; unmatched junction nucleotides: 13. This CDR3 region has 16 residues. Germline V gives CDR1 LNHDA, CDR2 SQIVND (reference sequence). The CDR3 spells CASNPGTGTKLYGYTF. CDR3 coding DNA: TGTGCCAGTAACCCCGGGACAGGGACGAAACTCTATGGCTACACCTTC.

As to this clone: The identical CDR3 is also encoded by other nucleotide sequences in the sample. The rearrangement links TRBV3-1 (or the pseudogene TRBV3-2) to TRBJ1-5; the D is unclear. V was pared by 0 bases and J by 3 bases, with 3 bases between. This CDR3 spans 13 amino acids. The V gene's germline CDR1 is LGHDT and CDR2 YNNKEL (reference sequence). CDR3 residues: CASSQDHNQPQHF. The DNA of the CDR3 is TGTGCCAGCAGCCAAGACCACAATCAGCCCCAGCATTTT.

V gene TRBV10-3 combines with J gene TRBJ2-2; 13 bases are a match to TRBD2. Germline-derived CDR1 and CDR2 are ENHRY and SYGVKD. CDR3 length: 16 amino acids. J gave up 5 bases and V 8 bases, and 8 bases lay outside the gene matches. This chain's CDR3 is CAIAGLAGPETGELFF. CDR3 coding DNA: TGTGCCATCGCGGGACTAGCGGGACCTGAGACCGGGGAGCTGTTTTTT.

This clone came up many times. CDR3 loop: CASSSAGLMNGYTF. DNA of the CDR3: TGTGCCAGCAGCTCGGCAGGGTTAATGAATGGCTACACCTTC. This chain connects TRBV5-4 to TRBJ1-2, with D possibly being TRBD1 (5 bases). The germline gives CDR1 SGHNT, CDR2 YYREEE (reference sequence). The V gene lost 3 bases and the J gene lost 6 bases, with 15 bases spanning the gap. The CDR3 is made up of 14 amino acids.

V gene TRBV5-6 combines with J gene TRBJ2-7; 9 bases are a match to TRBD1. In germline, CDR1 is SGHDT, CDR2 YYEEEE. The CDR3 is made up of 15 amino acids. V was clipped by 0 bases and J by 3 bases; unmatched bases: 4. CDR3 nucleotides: TGTGCCAGCAGCTTGGTAGGGACAGGGAACTACGAGCAGTACTTC. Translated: CASSLVGTGNYEQYF.

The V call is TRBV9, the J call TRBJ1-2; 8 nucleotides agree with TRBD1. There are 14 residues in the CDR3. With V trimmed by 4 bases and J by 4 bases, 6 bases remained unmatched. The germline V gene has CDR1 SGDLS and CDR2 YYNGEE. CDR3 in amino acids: CASSTTGGSYGYTF. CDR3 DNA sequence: TGTGCCAGCAGCACTACAGGGGGGTCCTATGGCTACACCTTC.

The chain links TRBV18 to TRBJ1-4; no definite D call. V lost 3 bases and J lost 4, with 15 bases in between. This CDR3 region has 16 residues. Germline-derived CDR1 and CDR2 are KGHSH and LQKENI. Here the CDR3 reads CASSPFLADNNEKLFF. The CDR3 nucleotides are TGTGCCAGCTCACCTTTCCTCGCAGACAATAATGAAAAACTGTTTTTT. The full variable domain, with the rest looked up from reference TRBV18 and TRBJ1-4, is NAGVMQNPRHLVRRRGQEARLRCSPMKGHSHVYWYRQLPEEGLKFMVYLQKENIIDESGMPKERFSAEFPKEGPSILRIQQVVRGDSAAYFCASSPFLADNNEKLFFGSGTQLSVL.

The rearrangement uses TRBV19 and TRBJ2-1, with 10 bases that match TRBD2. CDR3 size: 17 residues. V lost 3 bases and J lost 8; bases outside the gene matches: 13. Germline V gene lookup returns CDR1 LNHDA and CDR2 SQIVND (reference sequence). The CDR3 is CASSILLAGKSQDEQFF. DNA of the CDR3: TGTGCCAGTAGTATTTTACTAGCGGGAAAAAGTCAGGATGAGCAGTTCTTC.

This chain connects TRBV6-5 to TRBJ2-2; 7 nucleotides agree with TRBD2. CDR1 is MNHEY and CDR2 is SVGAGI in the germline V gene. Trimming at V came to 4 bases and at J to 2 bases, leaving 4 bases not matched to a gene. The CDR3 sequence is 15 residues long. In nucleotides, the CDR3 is TGTGCCAGCAGTTTGGCGGGAGACAACACCGGGGAGCTGTTTTTT. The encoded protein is CASSLAGDNTGELFF.

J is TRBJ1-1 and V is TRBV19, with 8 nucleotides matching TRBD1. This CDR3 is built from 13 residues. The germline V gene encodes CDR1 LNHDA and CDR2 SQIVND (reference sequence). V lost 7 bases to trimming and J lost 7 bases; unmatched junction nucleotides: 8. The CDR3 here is CASTTRGQGEAFF. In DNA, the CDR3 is TGTGCCAGTACCACCAGGGGGCAGGGTGAAGCTTTCTTT. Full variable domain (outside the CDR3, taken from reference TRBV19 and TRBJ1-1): DGGITQSPKYLFRKEGQNVTLSCEQNLNHDAMYWYRQDPGQGLRLIYYSQIVNDFQKGDIAEGYSVSREKKESFPLTVTSAQKNPTAFYLCASTTRGQGEAFFGQGTRLTVV.

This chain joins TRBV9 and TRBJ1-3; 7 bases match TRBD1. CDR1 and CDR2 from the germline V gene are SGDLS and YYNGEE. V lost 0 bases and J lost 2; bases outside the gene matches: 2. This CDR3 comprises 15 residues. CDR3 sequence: CASSVGGGTGNTIYF. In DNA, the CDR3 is TGTGCCAGCAGCGTAGGAGGGGGCACTGGAAACACCATATATTTT. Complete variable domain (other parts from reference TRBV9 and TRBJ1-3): DSGVTQTPKHLITATGQRVTLRCSPRSGDLSVYWYQQSLDQGLQFLIQYYNGEERAKGNILERFSAQQFPDLHSELNLSSLELGDSALYFCASSVGGGTGNTIYFGEGSWLTVV.

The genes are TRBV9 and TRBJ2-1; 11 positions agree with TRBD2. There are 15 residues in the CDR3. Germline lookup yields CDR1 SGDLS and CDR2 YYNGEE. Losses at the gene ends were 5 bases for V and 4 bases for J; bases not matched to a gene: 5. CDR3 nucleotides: TGTGCCAGCAGTATCCTAGCGGGAGGTTACAATGAGCAGTTCTTC. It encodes CASSILAGGYNEQFF.

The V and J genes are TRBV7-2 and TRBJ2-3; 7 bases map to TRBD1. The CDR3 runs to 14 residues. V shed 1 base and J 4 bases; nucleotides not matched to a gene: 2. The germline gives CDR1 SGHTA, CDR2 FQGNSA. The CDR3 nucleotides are TGTGCCAGCAGCTTAGGGGGGACAGCAGATACGCAGTATTTT. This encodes CASSLGGTADTQYF.

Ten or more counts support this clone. DNA for the CDR3: TGTGCCAGCAGTTTAACGTACAGGGTGGACAATCAGCCCCAGCATTTT. Protein: CASSLTYRVDNQPQHF. This chain connects TRBV27 to TRBJ1-5, with a tentative D call TRBD1 (6 bases). V lost 2 bases to trimming and J lost 3 bases, with 14 bases between them. Looked up from germline, CDR1 is MNHEY and CDR2 is SMNVEV (reference sequence). This CDR3 is built from 16 residues.

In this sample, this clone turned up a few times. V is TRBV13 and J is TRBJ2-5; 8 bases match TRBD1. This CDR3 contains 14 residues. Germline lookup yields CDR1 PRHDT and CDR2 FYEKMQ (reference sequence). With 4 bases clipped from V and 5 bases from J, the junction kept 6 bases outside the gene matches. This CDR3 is CASSSTTGEETQYF. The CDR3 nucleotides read TGTGCCAGCAGCTCCACGACAGGGGAGGAGACCCAGTACTTC.